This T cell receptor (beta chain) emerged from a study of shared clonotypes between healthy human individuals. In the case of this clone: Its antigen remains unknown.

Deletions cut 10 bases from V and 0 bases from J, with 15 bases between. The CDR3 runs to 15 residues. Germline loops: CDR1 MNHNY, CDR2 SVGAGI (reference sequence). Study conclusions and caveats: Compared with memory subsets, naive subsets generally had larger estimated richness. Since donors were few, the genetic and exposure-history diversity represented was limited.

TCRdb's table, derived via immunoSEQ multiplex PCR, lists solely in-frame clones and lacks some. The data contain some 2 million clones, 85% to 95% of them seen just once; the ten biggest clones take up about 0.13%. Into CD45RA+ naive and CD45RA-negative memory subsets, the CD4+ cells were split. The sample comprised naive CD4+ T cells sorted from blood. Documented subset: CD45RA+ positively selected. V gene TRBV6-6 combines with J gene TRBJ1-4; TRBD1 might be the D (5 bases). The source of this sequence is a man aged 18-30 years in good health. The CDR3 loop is CAIGTAGTTNEKLFF. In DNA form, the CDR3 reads TGTGCCATCGGGACCGCCGGGACAACTAATGAAAAACTGTTTTTT.